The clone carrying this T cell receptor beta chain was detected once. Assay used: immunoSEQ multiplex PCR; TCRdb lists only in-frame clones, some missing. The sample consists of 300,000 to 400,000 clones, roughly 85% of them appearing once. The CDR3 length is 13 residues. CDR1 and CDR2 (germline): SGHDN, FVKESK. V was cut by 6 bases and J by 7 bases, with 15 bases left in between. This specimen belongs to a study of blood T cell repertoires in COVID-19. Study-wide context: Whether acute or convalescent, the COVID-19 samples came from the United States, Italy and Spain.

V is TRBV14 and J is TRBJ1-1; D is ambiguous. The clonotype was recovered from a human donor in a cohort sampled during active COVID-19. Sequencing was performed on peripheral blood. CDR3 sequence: CASSGRAPGEAFF. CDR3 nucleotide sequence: TGTGCCAGCAGTGGGAGGGCACCAGGTGAAGCTTTCTTT.